The 32 T cell receptor beta chains in this list originate from one sample, sequenced in a study of T cell clonality in common variable immunodeficiency. Whole-study findings and limits: Reportedly, TCR beta sequences from common variable immunodeficiency showed fewer deletions and N-nucleotide insertions.

Their specific antigens are unknown. Generated by immunoSEQ multiplex PCR, the TCRdb table keeps only in-frame clones and is missing some. There are around 14,000 clones in the sample, none observed a single time. The material sequenced was peripheral blood mononuclear cells. These receptors originate from a human donor with common variable immunodeficiency.

Worth noting for this clone: The read terminates 3 residues ahead of where the CDR3 ends, so the germline J gene completes it. The genes are TRBV18 and TRBJ2-1; 8 bases map to TRBD1. This CDR3 region has 15 residues. From germline, CDR1 is KGHSH and CDR2 LQKENI. Unmatched junction bases numbered 5, after V lost 1 base and J lost 6 bases. CDR3 protein: CASSPQRTGTNEQFF. The sequenced part of the CDR3 DNA is TGTGCCAGCTCACCACAGCGGACAGGGACCAATGAG.

This clone has just a few counts. The CDR3 region is CASARRGQGIYEQYF. The covered CDR3 bases are TGTGCCAGCGCAAGGAGGGGACAGGGAATCTACGAG. The chain employs TRBV19 and TRBJ2-7; 9 bases match TRBD1. The CDR3 end is not reached by the read, which stops 3 residues before it; the germline J gene fills it in. The CDR3 extends over 15 amino acids. J lost 3 bases, V lost 9 bases, and 12 bases had no gene match. Germline V gives CDR1 LNHDA, CDR2 SQIVND (reference sequence). The complete variable domain, with remaining parts taken from reference TRBV19 and TRBJ2-7, reads DGGITQSPKYLFRKEGQNVTLSCEQNLNHDAMYWYRQDPGQGLRLIYYSQIVNDFQKGDIAEGYSVSREKKESFPLTVTSAQKNPTAFYLCASARRGQGIYEQYFGPGTRLTVT.

The CDR3 protein is CASSFSGGPYEQYF. CDR3 bases read: TGTGCCAGCAGCTTTAGCGGGGGGCCGTACGAG. This chain uses TRBV7-2 with TRBJ2-7; 10 nucleotides match TRBD2. Read sequence stops 3 residues before the CDR3 end, and the germline J gene provides the missing end. V was pared by 3 bases and J by 4 bases, with 3 bases of the junction left unmatched. Germline assignment: CDR1 SGHTA and CDR2 FQGNSA. The CDR3 loop spans 14 amino acids.

This clone has a count of ten or more. The observed sequence ends 3 residues before the CDR3 terminus, with the missing tail filled in from the germline J gene. The chain couples TRBV6-2 or TRBV6-3 to TRBJ2-1, with D tentatively TRBD1 (6 bases). This CDR3 has 16 amino acids. V was cut by 5 bases and J by 0 bases, with 14 bases left in between. Germline CDR1 reads MNHEY; CDR2 reads SVGEGT. The CDR3: CASSNPGHRSYNEQFF. CDR3 DNA, as far as it was read: TGTGCCAGCAGTAACCCGGGACACCGCTCCTACAATGAG.

Of note for this clone: The read terminates 3 residues ahead of where the CDR3 ends, so the germline J gene completes it. V usage is TRBV6-2 or TRBV6-3 and J usage is TRBJ2-7; 11 bases fit TRBD1. Unmatched junction bases numbered 7, after V lost 5 bases and J lost 4 bases. The CDR3 contains 15 residues. The germline V gene encodes CDR1 MNHEY and CDR2 SVGEGT. CDR3: CASSNPDRGRYEQYF. The CDR3 bases that were read are TGTGCCAGCAGTAACCCGGACAGGGGGCGATACGAG.

This clone was counted between two and nine times. Read coverage stops 3 residues before the CDR3 terminus; the germline J gene supplies the remainder. V usage is TRBV18 and J usage is TRBJ2-7; TRBD1 agrees at 10 bases. The V gene's germline CDR1 is KGHSH and CDR2 LQKENI. The CDR3 is 16 amino acids. The V and J ends lost 6 bases and 5 bases, in that order; junction bases with no gene match: 13. CDR3 residues: CASSQLPGQGRHEQYF. The covered CDR3 bases are TGTGCCAGCTCCCAGTTACCGGGACAGGGGCGGCACGAG.

This clone was detected only a few times. Coverage ceases 3 residues before the CDR3 finishes, and the germline J gene fills in the end. This chain uses TRBV5-1 with TRBJ2-1; the match to TRBD2 covers 12 bases. The germline gives CDR1 SGHRS, CDR2 YFSETQ. Trimming removed 2 bases from V and 3 bases from J; junction bases left unmatched: 9. The CDR3 runs 18 residues. The part of the CDR3 DNA that was read is TGCGCCAGCAGCTTTACCGCTAGCGGGGGGGCGAACTACAATGAG. It is translated as CASSFTASGGANYNE. The complete CDR3 sequence is CASSFTASGGANYNEQFF.

Notes on this clone: The observed sequence ends 3 residues before the CDR3 terminus, with the missing tail filled in from the germline J gene. The chain recombines TRBV11-3 with TRBJ2-3, with D possibly being TRBD1 (6 bases). Germline lookup yields CDR1 SGHNT and CDR2 YENEEA. The CDR3 spans 15 residues. Trimming left V 4 bases short and J 0 bases short, with 11 bases between. CDR3: CASSSWTESTDTQYF. The sequenced part of the CDR3 DNA is TGTGCCAGCAGCTCGTGGACAGAGAGCACAGATACG.

Turning to this clone: The observed sequence ends 3 residues before the CDR3 terminus, with the missing tail filled in from the germline J gene. V is TRBV18 and J is TRBJ1-5, with TRBD1 as a possible D gene (5 bases). This CDR3 region has 17 residues. The V gene's germline CDR1 is KGHSH and CDR2 LQKENI. Trimming shortened V by 1 base and J by 4 bases, and 17 bases separated the two germline ends. Partial CDR3 DNA: TGTGCCAGCTCACCACTGGGGCAGGCCGAGTCTAATCAGCCC. Translated, it gives CASSPLGQAESNQP. The whole CDR3 reads CASSPLGQAESNQPQHF.

As for this clone: The read terminates 3 residues before the CDR3 end, so the remaining end is supplied by the germline J gene. The chain uses TRBV19 and TRBJ1-2; TRBD1 matches at 9 bases. In germline, CDR1 is LNHDA, CDR2 SQIVND (reference sequence). The CDR3 sequence is 15 residues long. V gave up 4 bases and J gave up 5 bases; unmatched junction bases: 8. CDR3 protein: CASSRPGQGTYGYTF. Incomplete CDR3 DNA: TGTGCCAGTAGTAGACCGGGACAGGGAACTTATGGC.

About this clone itself: The sequence runs out 3 residues before the end of the CDR3; the remainder is reconstructed from the germline J gene. This chain connects TRBV7-2 to TRBJ1-3; tentatively, D is TRBD1 (5 bases). With 5 bases removed from V and 0 bases from J, the gap between germline ends came to 11 bases. Per the germline V gene, CDR1 is SGHTA and CDR2 is FQGNSA. The CDR3 extends over 15 amino acids. The CDR3 DNA, read in part, is TGTGCCAGCAGCCGCGGGGGTGGCTCTGGAAACACC. Translation: CASSRGGGSGNT. The full CDR3 sequence reads CASSRGGGSGNTIYF. Combining the CDR3 with reference TRBV7-2 and TRBJ1-3 gives the whole variable domain GAGVSQSPSNKVTEKGKDVELRCDPISGHTALYWYRQSLGQGLEFLIYFQGNSAPDKSGLPSDRFSAERTGGSVSTLTIQRTQQEDSAVYLCASSRGGGSGNTIYFGEGSWLTVV.

By share, this clone ranks as medium-sized. Read sequence stops 3 residues before the CDR3 end, and the germline J gene provides the missing end. The chain links TRBV20-1 to TRBJ2-7, with TRBD1 as a possible D gene (6 bases). The V end was cut by 3 bases, the J end by 3 bases, with 15 bases between. The germline gives CDR1 DFQATT, CDR2 SNEGSKA (reference sequence). The CDR3 is made up of 14 amino acids. Incomplete CDR3 DNA: TGCAGTGCTAGTGGGGGCCCCTGGGGCTACGAG. It encodes CSASGGPWGYE. The whole CDR3 protein is CSASGGPWGYEQYF.

This clone appeared a few times. The sequence runs out 3 residues before the end of the CDR3; the remainder is reconstructed from the germline J gene. This chain connects TRBV2 to TRBJ2-1; 8 bases agree with TRBD1. Germline values: CDR1 SNHLY, CDR2 FYNNEI. Germline trimming cut 7 bases from V and 4 bases from J; bases unmatched to any gene: 9. The CDR3 totals 15 residues. The part of the CDR3 DNA that was read is TGTGCCAGCAAAACCGGGACAGGTGATTACAATGAG. Translated, it gives CASKTGTGDYNE. The complete CDR3 reads CASKTGTGDYNEQFF.

This clone has just a few counts. The read halts 3 residues ahead of the CDR3 end, with the missing end drawn from the germline J gene. The gene calls are TRBV5-1 and TRBJ2-1, with TRBD2 as a possible D gene (6 bases). Trimming shortened V by 1 base and J by 7 bases, and 15 bases separated the two germline ends. The CDR3 sequence is 15 residues long. Germline V gene lookup returns CDR1 SGHRS and CDR2 YFSETQ. The DNA read from the CDR3 is TGCGCCAGCAGCTTGTGGGGGGAACCTTTTAATGAG. Encoded protein: CASSLWGEPFNE. The entire CDR3 reads CASSLWGEPFNEQFF.

This clone was picked up a small number of times. Partial CDR3 DNA: TGTGCCAGCAGCCAAATTTCCGAG. It codes for CASSQISE. Given in full, the CDR3 is CASSQISEQYF. J is TRBJ2-7 and V is TRBV7-6; D ambiguous. The sequence runs out 3 residues before the end of the CDR3; the remainder is reconstructed from the germline J gene. V was cut by 5 bases and J by 6 bases, with 8 bases left in between. The length of the CDR3 is 11 residues. CDR1 and CDR2 (germline): SGHVS, FNYEAQ. Full variable domain (rest looked up from reference TRBV7-6 and TRBJ2-7): GAGVSQSPRYKVTKRGQDVALRCDPISGHVSLYWYRQALGQGPEFLTYFNYEAQQDKSGLPNDRFSAERPEGSISTLTIQRTEQRDSAMYRCASSQISEQYFGPGTRLTVT.

This clone was seen only a few times. The sequenced fragment ends 3 residues before the CDR3 boundary, so the rest is inferred from the germline J gene. V usage is TRBV18 and J usage is TRBJ1-1; D may be TRBD1 (5 bases). This CDR3 is 15 amino acids long. V lost 5 bases and J lost 1, with 14 bases in between. The germline CDR1 and CDR2 sequences are KGHSH and LQKENI. CDR3 sequence: CASSVDRQTNTEAFF. The DNA read from the CDR3 is TGTGCCAGCTCAGTCGATCGACAGACGAACACTGAA. The variable domain in full, with the rest retrieved from reference TRBV18 and TRBJ1-1, is NAGVMQNPRHLVRRRGQEARLRCSPMKGHSHVYWYRQLPEEGLKFMVYLQKENIIDESGMPKERFSAEFPKEGPSILRIQQVVRGDSAAYFCASSVDRQTNTEAFFGQGTRLTVV.

This clone has more than one count but fewer than ten. The read stops 3 residues short of the end of the CDR3; the missing end is completed from the germline J gene. J is TRBJ2-1 and V is TRBV7-6; D is uncertain. The V end was cut by 5 bases, the J end by 0 bases, with 14 bases between. This CDR3 is built from 16 residues. Germline V gives CDR1 SGHVS, CDR2 FNYEAQ. CDR3 bases read: TGTGCCAGCAGCGCACCCGACATTAGCTCCTACAATGAG. Its protein product is CASSAPDISSYNE. In full, the CDR3 reads CASSAPDISSYNEQFF.

Comment on this clone: The CDR3 end is not reached by the read, which stops 3 residues before it; the germline J gene fills it in. The chain is built from TRBV7-6 and TRBJ2-1, with D maybe TRBD2 (5 bases). Germline CDR1 and CDR2: SGHVS and FNYEAQ. Trimming took off 5 bases at V and 9 bases at J, with 11 bases between the two ends. CDR3 length: 12 amino acids. The sequenced CDR3 bases are TGTGCCAGCAGCGCCTCCGCGGGTGAG. Its translation is CASSASAGE. The whole CDR3 sequence is CASSASAGEQFF.

The table lists this clone with a few counts. The CDR3 end falls 3 residues outside the read, so it is completed with the germline J gene. The J gene is TRBJ2-1, the V gene TRBV2; 8 bases are shared with TRBD2. CDR3 size: 14 residues. With 0 bases clipped from V and 9 bases from J, the junction kept 4 bases outside the gene matches. Germline CDR1 SNHLY, CDR2 FYNNEI. CDR3 DNA, as far as it was read: TGTGCCAGCAGTGAAGCTAGCGGGGTGGTTGAG. Its protein is CASSEASGVVE. The entire CDR3 sequence reads CASSEASGVVEQFF.

This clone occurred a few times. The read terminates 3 residues before the CDR3 end, so the remaining end is supplied by the germline J gene. V gene TRBV7-9 combines with J gene TRBJ2-7; the match to TRBD1 covers 7 bases. Trimming at V came to 3 bases and at J to 5 bases, leaving 7 bases not matched to a gene. The CDR3 is made up of 14 amino acids. Germline V CDR1 and CDR2: SEHNR, FQNEAQ (reference sequence). CDR3 protein: CASSFLTGVHEQYF. CDR3 DNA (partial): TGTGCCAGCAGCTTTCTTACAGGGGTACACGAG.

Within the sample, this clone is medium-sized. From the germline J gene comes the end of the CDR3, since the read stops 3 residues before it. This chain connects TRBV4-1 to TRBJ2-1, with D maybe TRBD1 (5 bases). Trimming removed 0 bases at V and 9 bases at J, with 15 bases between. Per germline, CDR1 MGHRA and CDR2 YSYEKL. The CDR3 is 15 residues long. The CDR3 region is CASSQEGAQAREQFF. The covered CDR3 bases are TGCGCCAGCAGCCAAGAAGGGGCACAGGCTCGTGAG.

This clone rates as medium-sized. The read ends 3 residues shy of where the CDR3 ends; the end is completed using the germline J gene. V gene TRBV27 combines with J gene TRBJ2-3; the D gene is possibly TRBD1 (5 bases). The CDR3 is 13 residues long. V dropped 6 bases and J dropped 5 bases, with 12 bases sitting between them. Germline V gene lookup returns CDR1 MNHEY and CDR2 SMNVEV (reference sequence). CDR3 residues: CASSPTVEDTQYF. The DNA read from the CDR3 is TGTGCCAGCAGCCCGACAGTAGAAGATACG.

About this clone: The read ends 3 residues early relative to the CDR3; the germline J gene fills the gap. V and J are TRBV19 and TRBJ2-4; 12 bases align to TRBD2. V gave up 5 bases and J gave up 1 base; unmatched junction bases: 3. The germline gives CDR1 LNHDA, CDR2 SQIVND (reference sequence). This CDR3 has 16 amino acids. Here the CDR3 reads CASSPGTSGAKNIQYF. The CDR3 bases that were read are TGTGCCAGTAGTCCCGGGACTAGCGGGGCCAAAAACATT.

Details on this clone: The read halts 3 residues ahead of the CDR3 end, with the missing end drawn from the germline J gene. The chain recombines TRBV7-2 with TRBJ2-5; perhaps TRBD2 as D (7 bases). The CDR3 sequence is 14 residues long. Trimming left V 8 bases short and J 3 bases short, with 16 bases between. Germline CDR1 SGHTA, CDR2 FQGNSA. Here the CDR3 reads CASGGGGLEETQYF. The sequenced part of the CDR3 DNA is TGTGCCAGCGGAGGCGGGGGCCTTGAAGAGACC.

Of note for this clone: The missing CDR3 end, 3 residues past where the read stops, is filled in from the germline J gene. This chain joins TRBV7-9 and TRBJ1-6, with 9 bases that match TRBD1. This CDR3 is built from 15 residues. With 5 bases clipped from V and 5 bases from J, the junction kept 4 bases outside the gene matches. Germline V lookup: CDR1 SEHNR, CDR2 FQNEAQ (reference sequence). The sequenced CDR3 bases are TGTGCCAGCAGCACGGGACAGGGTGATAATTCACCC. Translating it yields CASSTGQGDNSP. The entire CDR3 is CASSTGQGDNSPLHF.

This clone showed up many times. The CDR3 goes on 3 residues after the read ends, and that part is filled in from the germline J gene. This rearrangement joins TRBV5-1 to TRBJ2-7, with 9 bases identical to TRBD1. Unmatched junction bases numbered 10, after V lost 3 bases and J lost 6 bases. Germline-derived CDR1 and CDR2 are SGHRS and YFSETQ. This CDR3 is 15 amino acids long. The CDR3 sequence: CASSYSLGTGSEQYF. The CDR3 bases that were read are TGCGCCAGCAGCTACTCCTTAGGGACAGGGTCCGAG.

This clone was counted only a few times. With the read ending 3 residues before the CDR3 end, the germline J gene is used to fill in that end. The V and J genes are TRBV18 and TRBJ2-3; 7 bases agree with TRBD1. J gave up 1 base and V 3 bases, and 4 bases lay outside the gene matches. The CDR3 contains 15 residues. Germline V gene data show CDR1 as KGHSH and CDR2 as LQKENI. CDR3 DNA, as far as it was read: TGTGCCAGCTCACCGGGACAGCATCGCACAGATACG. Amino acids: CASSPGQHRTDT. From start to end, the CDR3 is CASSPGQHRTDTQYF.

This clone turned up a few times. The sequenced fragment ends 3 residues before the CDR3 boundary, so the rest is inferred from the germline J gene. This chain joins TRBV7-9 and TRBJ2-2; D gene unclear. The V gene lost 5 bases and the J gene lost 10 bases, with 8 bases spanning the gap. This CDR3 comprises 11 residues. In germline, CDR1 is SEHNR, CDR2 FQNEAQ (reference sequence). Incomplete CDR3 DNA: TGTGCCAGCAGCCTGGCGGAGGAG. Amino acid sequence: CASSLAEE. The complete CDR3 reads CASSLAEELFF.

This clone has a count of ten or more. The read terminates 3 residues ahead of where the CDR3 ends, so the germline J gene completes it. The gene calls are TRBV18 and TRBJ2-1; the match to TRBD2 covers 10 bases. The trim removed 2 bases at V and 6 bases at J, leaving 7 bases unmatched. Germline V gene data show CDR1 as KGHSH and CDR2 as LQKENI. There are 16 residues in the CDR3. CDR3 bases read: TGTGCCAGCTCACCAATTAGGGCTAGCGGGGGCAATGAG. Encoded protein: CASSPIRASGGNE. The CDR3 as a whole reads CASSPIRASGGNEQFF.

Only a few counts were recorded for this clone. The sequence runs out 3 residues before the end of the CDR3; the remainder is reconstructed from the germline J gene. The chain is built from TRBV7-2 and TRBJ1-2; maybe TRBD1 (5 bases). Trimming took off 0 bases at V and 2 bases at J, with 7 bases between the two ends. The CDR3 totals 14 residues. The V gene's germline CDR1 is SGHTA and CDR2 FQGNSA. CDR3 sequence: CASSLAGGNYGYTF. The sequenced part of the CDR3 DNA is TGTGCCAGCAGCTTAGCCGGGGGAAACTATGGC.

This clone has just a few counts. The read finishes 3 residues shy of the CDR3 end, and the germline J gene is used to complete it. This chain links TRBV7-2 with TRBJ2-1, with 8 bases lining up with TRBD2. The CDR3 has 15 residues. Per the germline V gene, CDR1 is SGHTA and CDR2 is FQGNSA. With V trimmed by 7 bases and J by 4 bases, 9 bases remained unmatched. The DNA read from the CDR3 is TGTGCCAGCATCCGAGGGCGGGGGGTGTACAATGAG. Protein sequence: CASIRGRGVYNE. The whole CDR3 protein reads CASIRGRGVYNEQFF.

This clone was seen ten or more times. The missing CDR3 end, 3 residues past where the read stops, is filled in from the germline J gene. V and J are TRBV10-3 and TRBJ1-4; D unresolved. CDR1 and CDR2 (germline): ENHRY, SYGVKD. The CDR3 sequence is 15 residues long. The V gene lost 3 bases and the J gene lost 5 bases, with 13 bases spanning the gap. The covered CDR3 bases are TGTGCCATCAGTGAATCGGGTCAGCGGAATGAAAAA. This encodes CAISESGQRNEK. The CDR3 reads in full as CAISESGQRNEKLFF.